This T cell receptor (beta chain) was sequenced in a study of blood T cell repertoires in COVID-19. As for the study in general: The analysed material was cDNA or gDNA that came from T cells, B-cell-depleted T cells, or PBMCs.

Trimming cost V 4 bases and J 5 bases; bases outside gene matches: 9. Germline values: CDR1 SGHDT, CDR2 YYEEEE. CDR3 length: 16 residues. What the recovered Cohort 3 donors had was two negative PCRs, clearance, or symptom resolution. Assay used: immunoSEQ multiplex PCR; TCRdb lists only in-frame clones, some missing. The repertoire includes about 500,000 clones, around 90% of them detected once, and roughly 0.7% sits in the top ten. The sequencing sample was made of PBMCs or T cells enriched from blood (not recorded which). The receptor was isolated from a woman between 18 and 29 years old who had recovered from COVID-19. V is TRBV5-6 and J is TRBJ2-1; 10 nucleotides line up with TRBD2. The CDR3 here is CASSLISSGGNNEQFF. The DNA of the CDR3 is TGTGCCAGCAGCCTGATATCTAGCGGGGGAAACAATGAGCAGTTCTTC.